These 3 T cell receptor beta chains originate from one sample sequenced in a study of T cell responses to AZD1222 COVID-19 vaccine. The protocol was immunoSEQ multiplex PCR, while the TCRdb copy is restricted to in-frame clones and leaves out a portion. This repertoire shows roughly 130,000 clones, 70% to 90% found once; its top ten account for 9.5% to 15%. This specimen consisted of peripheral blood, obtained on day 0 of AZD1222 vaccination. The receptors here all came from an adult in good health.

The CDR3 sequence: CASSQEIRDRDYGYTF. CDR3 nucleotides: TGCGCCAGCAGCCAAGAGATCAGAGACAGGGACTATGGCTACACCTTC. This rearrangement joins TRBV4-1 to TRBJ1-2, with 7 bases that match TRBD1. This CDR3 has 16 residues. V was clipped by 0 bases and J by 3 bases; unmatched bases: 7. Germline assignment: CDR1 MGHRA and CDR2 YSYEKL.

The V call is TRBV6-5, the J call TRBJ2-3; tentative D call: TRBD1 (5 bases). This CDR3 is built from 14 residues. Germline CDR1 MNHEY, CDR2 SVGAGI. Trimming cost V 1 base and J 2 bases, with 7 bases left between them. The CDR3 loop reads CASSYLGLTDTQYF. The CDR3 coding sequence is TGTGCCAGCAGTTACTTGGGGCTCACAGATACGCAGTATTTT.

V and J are TRBV3-1 (or the pseudogene TRBV3-2) and TRBJ2-7, with 16 bases aligning to TRBD2. Trimming took 4 bases from V and 6 from J; bases not matched to a gene: 3. This CDR3 has 15 amino acids. Germline V CDR1 and CDR2: LGHDT, YNNKEL (reference sequence). The CDR3 sequence: CASSPGLAGGFEQYF. The CDR3, as DNA: TGTGCCAGCAGCCCGGGACTAGCGGGAGGGTTCGAGCAGTACTTC.